These 31 T cell receptor beta chains were sequenced from one sample in a study of T cell clusters in autoimmune cytopenias. TRB rearrangements were amplified by touch-down multiplex PCR with mixed TRB-A/B primers. Each CDR3 protein gets one entry in TCRdb, which reprocessed the multiplex PCR reads and gives no DNA. The sample features roughly 5,300 distinct CDR3 sequences, with around 35% in its top ten. TRB was amplified from about 250 ng of peripheral blood genomic DNA per sample. The data also belong to a second study, concerning T cell repertoires in aging, cancer and after chemotherapy.

The material sequenced was peripheral blood. The source is a human donor in good health.

The rearrangement uses TRBV6-5 and TRBJ1-1. The CDR3 consists of 11 residues. Germline loops: CDR1 MNHEY, CDR2 SVGAGI. The CDR3 loop reads CASSRLNEAFF.

This chain uses TRBV7-6 with TRBJ1-1. Germline CDR1 SGHVS, CDR2 FNYEAQ. The CDR3 is 13 amino acids. This CDR3 reads CASSSSMNTEAFF.

This sequence joins TRBV10-3 and TRBJ2-5; the TCRdb D gene call, TRBD1, has no DNA to confirm it. This CDR3 comprises 13 residues. Germline V gives CDR1 ENHRY, CDR2 SYGVKD. The CDR3 here is CAISAGQGETQYF.

The rearrangement uses TRBV27 and TRBJ2-1; as DNA is missing, the TRBD2 call by TCRdb cannot be tested. Per the germline V gene, CDR1 is MNHEY and CDR2 is SMNVEV (reference sequence). The CDR3 totals 15 residues. The CDR3 sequence is CASSPGTSGSDEQFF.

Here the CDR3 reads CASNTDRNNYGYTF. V is TRBV10-1 and J is TRBJ1-2; the TRBD1 assignment by TCRdb is unverifiable without DNA. The CDR3 is 14 amino acids. Germline-derived CDR1 and CDR2 are WNHNN and SYGVQD (reference sequence).

This clonotype is deemed medium-sized (0.01 to 0.1%) by its frequency. The chain uses TRBV5-4 and TRBJ2-5. The germline V gene encodes CDR1 SGHNT and CDR2 YYREEE (reference sequence). The CDR3 is 11 residues long. The CDR3 sequence: CASSLEETQYF.

The chain carries TRBV5-1 and TRBJ1-2. Per the germline V gene, CDR1 is SGHRS and CDR2 is YFSETQ. The CDR3 is made up of 12 amino acids. CDR3 residues: CASSLTGNGYTF.

Considering frequency, this clonotype is large. V is TRBV6-5 and J is TRBJ1-2; TCRdb picks TRBD1, but there is no DNA to check that call. Germline lookup yields CDR1 MNHEY and CDR2 SVGAGI. The length of the CDR3 is 14 residues. CDR3 amino acids: CASSSTGSDYGYTF.

The V gene is TRBV6-1, the J gene TRBJ2-4; without DNA, the TCRdb call of TRBD1 cannot be checked. The CDR3 has 17 amino acids. From germline, CDR1 is MNHNS and CDR2 SASEGT. Here the CDR3 reads CASSEGGQGSAKNIQYF.

The CDR3 here is CASSPTSGSTDTQYF. This chain links TRBV18 with TRBJ2-3; the D call of TRBD2 rests on TCRdb alone, since no DNA is present to check it. The CDR3 loop spans 15 amino acids. The germline V gene encodes CDR1 KGHSH and CDR2 LQKENI.

The chain joins TRBV5-1 to TRBJ2-5. The germline V gene has CDR1 SGHRS and CDR2 YFSETQ. The CDR3 consists of 14 residues. Here the CDR3 reads CASSLGRSRETQYF.

Judged by frequency, this clonotype is medium-sized. The chain recombines TRBV19 with TRBJ2-7; the TCRdb D gene call, TRBD2, has no DNA to confirm it. The germline V gene has CDR1 LNHDA and CDR2 SQIVND (reference sequence). CDR3 length: 17 residues. CDR3 loop: CASSGRMVWAHSYEQYF.

The chain employs TRBV7-9 and TRBJ2-3; the TCRdb D gene call, TRBD2, has no DNA to confirm it. CDR1 is SEHNR and CDR2 is FQNEAQ in the germline V gene (reference sequence). This CDR3 is built from 18 residues. The CDR3 sequence: CASSPGTSGGPGEDTQYF.

The V call is TRBV5-4, the J call TRBJ1-2; the TRBD1 assignment by TCRdb is unverifiable without DNA. This CDR3 spans 14 amino acids. Germline assignment: CDR1 SGHNT and CDR2 YYREEE (reference sequence). CDR3 region: CASRFRGTALGYTF. Full variable domain (remainder filled in from reference TRBV5-4 and TRBJ1-2): ETGVTQSPTHLIKTRGQQVTLRCSSQSGHNTVSWYQQALGQGPQFIFQYYREEENGRGNFPPRFSGLQFPNYSSELNVNALELDDSALYLCASRFRGTALGYTFGSGTRLTVV.

CDR3 in amino acids: CASSARTAPISSGANVLTF. The chain links TRBV5-1 to TRBJ2-6; TCRdb selects TRBD1, and the lack of DNA leaves this call unchecked. The CDR3 length is 19 residues. CDR1 SGHRS and CDR2 YFSETQ come from the germline V gene.

The genes are TRBV5-1 and TRBJ2-6. The CDR3 contains 15 residues. The germline V gene encodes CDR1 SGHRS and CDR2 YFSETQ. CDR3 loop: CASSLGQPGANVLTF.

Its frequency marks this clonotype as medium-sized (0.01 to 0.1%). CDR3 sequence reads: CASSSTGAHGYTF. The rearrangement links TRBV19 to TRBJ1-2; TCRdb designates TRBD1, a call that cannot be tested without DNA. The CDR3 consists of 13 residues. Germline V gene data show CDR1 as LNHDA and CDR2 as SQIVND (reference sequence).

V is TRBV27 and J is TRBJ2-3; TCRdb reports TRBD2, a call that lacks DNA to check it against. Germline V gene data show CDR1 as MNHEY and CDR2 as SMNVEV (reference sequence). The CDR3 is 15 amino acids. CDR3 in amino acids: CASSLGLAGVGTQYF.

This chain links TRBV6-1 with TRBJ1-5; TCRdb's D call, TRBD1, is unchecked because there is no DNA. CDR3 length: 14 amino acids. Germline CDR1 reads MNHNS; CDR2 reads SASEGT. This chain's CDR3 is CASSGTGGNQPQHF.

This clonotype shows up as medium-sized (0.01 to 0.1%) by frequency. The chain has TRBV27 and TRBJ2-7; with no DNA, the TCRdb D assignment of TRBD1 cannot be verified. The CDR3 runs to 15 residues. Germline V gene lookup returns CDR1 MNHEY and CDR2 SMNVEV (reference sequence). The chain's CDR3 is CASSSTGGPGYEQYF.

This clonotype ranks as medium-sized (0.01 to 0.1%) in terms of frequency. This sequence joins TRBV11-1 and TRBJ2-7; the TCRdb call, TRBD2, lacks DNA for checking. The CDR3 loop spans 15 amino acids. The germline V gene encodes CDR1 SGHAT and CDR2 FQDESV (reference sequence). CDR3 protein: CASSSEAEGAYEQYF.

The V gene is TRBV18, the J gene TRBJ1-4; TCRdb names TRBD1, which stays unverified in the absence of DNA. Germline V CDR1 and CDR2: KGHSH, LQKENI. The CDR3 consists of 14 residues. The CDR3 is CASSPTGDNEKLFF.

This clonotype is identified as medium-sized from frequency. The chain carries TRBV19 and TRBJ1-6; without DNA, the TCRdb call of TRBD1 cannot be checked. CDR1 is LNHDA and CDR2 is SQIVND in the germline V gene (reference sequence). The CDR3 is made up of 15 amino acids. The CDR3 is CASSPSQGYNSPLHF.

J is TRBJ2-2 and V is TRBV12-3 or TRBV12-4. There are 12 residues in the CDR3. The CDR3 here is CASSKGTGELFF.

V and J are TRBV27 and TRBJ2-1; TCRdb proposes TRBD1, but this gene call is untestable without DNA. The CDR3 covers 17 residues. CDR1 MNHEY and CDR2 SMNVEV come from the germline V gene (reference sequence). CDR3 loop: CASSPRLWDRGRNEQFF.

By frequency, this clonotype is large. The chain links TRBV29-1 to TRBJ2-3; TCRdb reports TRBD2, a call that lacks DNA to check it against. The CDR3 has 14 residues. Germline assignment: CDR1 SQVTM and CDR2 ANQGSEA. The CDR3 here is CSVGEAGGTDTQYF.

The rearrangement uses TRBV6-5 and TRBJ1-1; TCRdb designates TRBD1, a call that cannot be tested without DNA. Looked up from germline, CDR1 is MNHEY and CDR2 is SVGAGI. The CDR3 totals 14 residues. CDR3 sequence: CASRDTTGGTEAFF.

Considering frequency, this clonotype is medium-sized (0.01 to 0.1%). V gene TRBV18 combines with J gene TRBJ2-2; TCRdb calls TRBD1, which cannot be checked without DNA. The germline V gene encodes CDR1 KGHSH and CDR2 LQKENI. The CDR3 extends over 16 amino acids. The CDR3 is CASSPSWDRPTGELFF.

V usage is TRBV27 and J usage is TRBJ2-7; TCRdb calls TRBD1, which cannot be checked without DNA. This CDR3 is 14 amino acids long. The germline gives CDR1 MNHEY, CDR2 SMNVEV (reference sequence). The CDR3 loop is CASRRQGDSYEQYF.

The chain couples TRBV10-3 to TRBJ2-5; TCRdb proposes TRBD1, but this gene call is untestable without DNA. This CDR3 contains 19 residues. The germline V gene has CDR1 ENHRY and CDR2 SYGVKD. CDR3 loop: CAISERTGLGDRGQETQYF.

This clonotype is medium-sized by frequency. The chain combines TRBV30 with TRBJ2-3; TCRdb reports TRBD1, a call that lacks DNA to check it against. Germline V gene data show CDR1 as GTSNPN and CDR2 as SVGIG (reference sequence). The CDR3 has 16 amino acids. CDR3 sequence reads: CAWSPLGERGTDTQYF.